The TCR beta chain described here comes from a study of control samples from healthy donors and cancer patients. Deletions cut 5 bases from V and 11 bases from J, with 19 bases between. The germline gives CDR1 LGHNT, CDR2 FRNRAP. This CDR3 is built from 14 residues. The assay was immunoSEQ multiplex PCR, and TCRdb's table has in-frame clones only and misses some. The sample consists of some 250,000 clones, about four fifths of them appearing once. The clonotype was recovered from a woman aged 60-70 years with lung cancer. The chain carries TRBV12-5 and TRBJ1-5; TRBD1 is a possible D gene (5 bases). Sequencing was carried out using PBMCs. The CDR3 reads CASGPGRGVEAQHF. For the CDR3, the DNA is TGTGCTAGTGGTCCCGGCCGGGGGGTTGAGGCCCAGCATTTT.